One T cell receptor beta chain is described in this entry. The antigen remains undetermined. V was trimmed by 5 bases and J by 3 bases, leaving 17 bases between them. Germline-derived CDR1 and CDR2 are SGDLS and YYNGEE. The CDR3 covers 16 residues. This record belongs to a study of T cell responses to AZD1222 COVID-19 vaccine. Study results and caveats: Donors were mostly white British, more females; clonal diversity possibly underestimated.

Libraries were prepared by immunoSEQ multiplex PCR; TCRdb keeps only in-frame clonotypes and omits some of them. The sample has 84,000 or so clones, 65% to 90% seen once. The sequencing used peripheral blood, collected on day 0 of AZD1222 vaccination. The V and J genes are TRBV9 and TRBJ2-2; D could derive from TRBD1 or TRBD2 (5 bases each). This receptor was obtained from an adult in good health. The CDR3 sequence is CASSKVSGPDTGELFF. The CDR3 DNA reads TGTGCCAGCAGTAAAGTTTCGGGGCCAGACACCGGGGAGCTGTTTTTT.